The clone carrying this T cell receptor beta chain was observed a handful of times. Its antigen is unknown. The data were obtained in a study of T-cell memory formation after mild COVID-19. At the level of the study: TCR clustering was largely donor specific. Study-level findings and limits: Certain responding clones were present in pre-infection memory, suggesting participation of cross-reactive memory.

The 5'RACE method, run with constant-segment primers, produced TCR alpha and TCR beta cDNA libraries (carrying sample barcodes and UMIs). TCRdb called the 5' RACE reads again in MiXCR, with one record for every CDR3 protein. The data show under 200,000 distinct CDR3 sequences, with roughly 31% seen just once and about 12% held by the top ten. CDR1 and CDR2 (germline): LGHNA, YSLEER. V lost 1 base and J lost 2, with 15 bases in between. The CDR3 has 16 amino acids. The J gene is TRBJ2-7, the V gene TRBV4-3; a possible D gene is TRBD1 (5 bases). The sequencing input was PBMCs or a T cell subset sorted from them (not recorded which). The origin of this receptor is an adult woman who had mild COVID-19 (a few samples of this study predate the infection). Cell type and time point are not known. CDR3 DNA: TGCGCCAGCAGCCAAGTATCCCATGACAGTACCTACGAGCAGTACTTC. The encoded protein is CASSQVSHDSTYEQYF.